This entry lists 9 T cell receptor beta chains sequenced from one sample in a study of a mutant IDH1 vaccine in newly diagnosed glioma. Time point here: baseline, week 1 (first vaccination visit). Treatment indicated: pre-vaccination baseline after standard-of-care therapy. TCRdb's table, derived via immunoSEQ multiplex PCR, lists solely in-frame clones and lacks some. The sample carries about 54,000 clones, approximately 80% recorded once. Sequencing was performed on PBMCs, taken from a glioma patient treated with radiotherapy, temozolomide or both. The receptors were gathered from a man aged 18 to 35 with glioma.

The chain links TRBV18 to TRBJ1-3; no clear D gene. The V gene lost 9 bases and the J gene lost 10 bases, with 16 bases spanning the gap. Germline V gene sequence: CDR1 KGHSH, CDR2 LQKENI. The CDR3 is 12 amino acids. The CDR3 bases are TGTGCCAGTCACTCGGGCCCTGGGACCATATATTTT. This encodes CASHSGPGTIYF.

This clone was picked up one time. V gene TRBV7-2 combines with J gene TRBJ1-2, with TRBD1 matching 10 bases. Germline V gene data show CDR1 as SGHTA and CDR2 as FQGNSA. CDR3 size: 15 residues. The trim removed 5 bases at V and 2 bases at J, leaving 5 bases unmatched. The CDR3 DNA reads as TGTGCCAGCAGCGACAGGGGGCGAGGGAACTATGGCTACACCTTC. Amino acid sequence: CASSDRGRGNYGYTF.

V is TRBV25-1 and J is TRBJ1-2, with D possibly matching TRBD1 (5 bases). From germline, CDR1 is MGHDK and CDR2 SYGVNS. Trimming removed 2 bases at V and 4 bases at J, with 11 bases between. The CDR3 extends over 14 amino acids. The CDR3 region has the DNA TGTGCCAGCAGTGAAACGGGACGGAGCTATGGCTACACCTTC. It yields the protein CASSETGRSYGYTF.

This sequence joins TRBV4-2 and TRBJ2-1, with 10 bases matching TRBD2. CDR1 is LGHNA and CDR2 is YNFKEQ in the germline V gene. This CDR3 region has 16 residues. The junction had 8 bases not matched to a gene; V was cut back by 0 bases and J by 9 bases. The DNA for the CDR3 is TGTGCCAGCAGCCAAGATGGCAGCGGGGGGGCCTCTGAGCAGTTCTTC. The encoded protein is CASSQDGSGGASEQFF.

This rearrangement joins TRBV6-5 to TRBJ1-1; D call uncertain. CDR1 is MNHEY, CDR2 SVGAGI, per germline. V was trimmed by 6 bases and J by 0 bases, leaving 8 bases between them. The length of the CDR3 is 13 residues. The CDR3: CASSSLMNTEAFF. The CDR3 coding sequence is TGTGCCAGCAGCTCGTTAATGAACACTGAAGCTTTCTTT.

The chain employs TRBV5-4 and TRBJ2-7, with D unresolved. The CDR3 sequence is 15 residues long. Trimming left V 0 bases short and J 3 bases short, with 13 bases between. Germline CDR1 is SGHNT and CDR2 is YYREEE (reference sequence). Here the CDR3 reads CASSLGPTDRYEQYF. The CDR3 DNA is TGTGCCAGCAGCTTGGGTCCGACGGATCGCTACGAGCAGTACTTC.

The chain carries TRBV30 and TRBJ1-2, with TRBD1 matching over 8 bases. The CDR3 has 13 amino acids. Germline lookup yields CDR1 GTSNPN and CDR2 SVGIG (reference sequence). Trimming at V came to 4 bases and at J to 6 bases, leaving 7 bases not matched to a gene. CDR3 amino acids: CAWNRGNSDGYTF. DNA for the CDR3: TGTGCCTGGAACAGGGGGAATTCGGATGGCTACACCTTC.

The chain joins TRBV5-1 to TRBJ2-3; TRBD2 matches at 7 bases. Germline CDR1 SGHRS, CDR2 YFSETQ. V lost 4 bases, J lost 6 bases, and 20 bases stayed unmatched. The CDR3 is 18 amino acids. CDR3 amino acids: CASSLRRGSNPKPDTQYF. CDR3 DNA: TGCGCCAGCAGCCTCCGTCGCGGGAGCAACCCCAAACCCGATACGCAGTATTTT.

The V and J genes are TRBV25-1 and TRBJ2-2, with TRBD1 matching 10 bases. Germline CDR1 MGHDK, CDR2 SYGVNS. The CDR3 has 16 amino acids. The ends lost 6 bases at V and 4 bases at J; junction bases unmatched: 8. CDR3 nucleotide sequence: TGTGCCAGCAGAACTAGGGGGACAGGGGTCACCGGGGAGCTGTTTTTT. It is translated as CASRTRGTGVTGELFF.